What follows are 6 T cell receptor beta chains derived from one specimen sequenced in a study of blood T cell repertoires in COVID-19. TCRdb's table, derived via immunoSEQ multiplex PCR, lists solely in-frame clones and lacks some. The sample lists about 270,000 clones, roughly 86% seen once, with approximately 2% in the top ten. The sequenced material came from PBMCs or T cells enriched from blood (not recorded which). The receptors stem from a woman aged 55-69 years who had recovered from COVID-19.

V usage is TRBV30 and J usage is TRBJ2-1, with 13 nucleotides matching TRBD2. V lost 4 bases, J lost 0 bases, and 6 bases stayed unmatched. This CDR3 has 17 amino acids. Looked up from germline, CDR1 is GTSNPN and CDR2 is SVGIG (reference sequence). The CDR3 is CAWTGTSGKDSYNEQFF. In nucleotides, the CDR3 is TGTGCCTGGACCGGGACTAGCGGGAAGGACTCCTACAATGAGCAGTTCTTC.

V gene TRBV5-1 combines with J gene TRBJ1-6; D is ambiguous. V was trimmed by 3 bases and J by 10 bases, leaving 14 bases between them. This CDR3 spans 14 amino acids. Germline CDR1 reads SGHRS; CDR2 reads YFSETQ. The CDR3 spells CASSSTQQNSPLHF. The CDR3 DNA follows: TGCGCCAGCAGCTCGACCCAACAGAACTCACCCCTCCACTTT.

CDR3 DNA: TGCGCCAGCAGCCCCGGTGAGGGGTCGGGGGGTCAGCCCCAGCATTTT. Translated, it gives CASSPGEGSGGQPQHF. V gene TRBV5-1 combines with J gene TRBJ1-5; D might be TRBD1 (5 bases). The CDR3 runs 16 residues. Trimming pared 4 bases from V and 6 bases from J, leaving 20 bases between. The germline V gene encodes CDR1 SGHRS and CDR2 YFSETQ.

The CDR3, as DNA: TGTGCCAGCAGTTTAATTGTAGAGGGACAGTTCTTC. This encodes CASSLIVEGQFF. The chain has TRBV12-3 or TRBV12-4 and TRBJ2-1; D is perhaps TRBD2 (5 bases). The ends were cut back, 2 bases at V and 13 bases at J, with 12 bases in the middle. The CDR3 is 12 amino acids.

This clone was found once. The CDR3 DNA sequence: TGTGCCTGGAGTGTATGGGACGGAGGGGACACTGAAGCTTTCTTT. It is translated as CAWSVWDGGDTEAFF. The V call is TRBV30, the J call TRBJ1-1; TRBD1 is a possible D gene (5 bases). The CDR3 length is 15 residues. The V and J ends lost 0 bases and 3 bases respectively, with 14 bases between them. Looked up from germline, CDR1 is GTSNPN and CDR2 is SVGIG (reference sequence).

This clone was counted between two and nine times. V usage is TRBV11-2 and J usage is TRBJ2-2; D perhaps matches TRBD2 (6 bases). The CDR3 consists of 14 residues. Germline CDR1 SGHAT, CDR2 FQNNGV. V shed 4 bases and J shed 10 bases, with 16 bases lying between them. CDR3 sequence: CASSSPWREAELFF. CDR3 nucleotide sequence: TGTGCCAGCAGCTCCCCATGGCGGGAAGCGGAGCTGTTTTTT.